Listed below are T cell receptor beta chains from one sample, sequenced in a study of PD-L1 blockade in urothelial cancer. TCRdb's copy holds only in-frame clones and misses some; the assay was immunoSEQ multiplex PCR. Of 50,000 to 55,000 clones in the sample, approximately 86% were seen once. The sample here was PBMCs, taken around atezolizumab (anti-PD-L1) treatment. The receptors were sampled from a man in his sixties with urothelial cancer. The CDR3 runs from the conserved cysteine through the conserved F or W. D genes are given only for firm matches. Clone size appears in some rows only: once, few, many, or a class for an expanded clone.

CDR3aa: CASSRRVLSNTGELFF
CDR3nt: TGTGCCAGCAGCCGACGGGTACTGTCGAACACCGGGGAGCTGTTTTTT
v_gene: TRBV11-1
d_gene: -
j_gene: TRBJ2-2
abundance: once

CDR3aa: CASSRRPQGNGYTF
CDR3nt: TGTGCCAGCAGCCGACGGCCACAGGGGAATGGCTACACCTTC
v_gene: TRBV7-2
d_gene: TRBD1
j_gene: TRBJ1-2
abundance: -

CDR3aa: CASSRTLRTGGYYEQYF
CDR3nt: TGCGCCAGCAGCCGGACCCTGAGGACAGGGGGCTACTACGAGCAGTACTTC
v_gene: TRBV5-1
d_gene: TRBD1
j_gene: TRBJ2-7
abundance: once

CDR3aa: CASSYADSSYNEQFF
CDR3nt: TGTGCCAGTAGTTACGCGGACAGCTCCTACAATGAGCAGTTCTTC
v_gene: TRBV19
d_gene: -
j_gene: TRBJ2-1
abundance: -

CDR3aa: CASRGGTGGGFTEAFF
CDR3nt: TGTGCCAGCCGGGGCGGGACAGGGGGAGGGTTCACTGAAGCTTTCTTT
v_gene: TRBV7-8
d_gene: TRBD1
j_gene: TRBJ1-1
abundance: -

CDR3aa: CSARDGSTQYF
CDR3nt: TGCAGTGCTAGAGATGGGAGTACGCAGTATTTT
v_gene: TRBV20-1
d_gene: -
j_gene: TRBJ2-3
abundance: -

CDR3aa: CASSSTGNAEAFF
CDR3nt: TGTGCCAGCAGTTCCACAGGGAACGCTGAAGCTTTCTTT
v_gene: TRBV6-5
d_gene: -
j_gene: TRBJ1-1
abundance: -

CDR3aa: CASSYSPVAGQSQYF
CDR3nt: TGTGCCAGCAGTTACTCTCCGGTCGCGGGACAGTCTCAGTACTTC
v_gene: TRBV6-6
d_gene: -
j_gene: TRBJ2-7
abundance: few

CDR3aa: CASSYQGARADTQYF
CDR3nt: TGTGCCAGCAGCTACCAGGGGGCTCGCGCAGATACGCAGTATTTT
v_gene: TRBV11-2
d_gene: TRBD1
j_gene: TRBJ2-3
abundance: -

CDR3aa: CASSPNGETQYF
CDR3nt: TGTGCCAGCAGTCCCAACGGGGAGACCCAGTACTTC
v_gene: TRBV27
d_gene: -
j_gene: TRBJ2-5
abundance: -

CDR3aa: CASKTSGSRTGELFF
CDR3nt: TGTGCCAGCAAGACTAGCGGGAGTCGGACCGGGGAGCTGTTTTTT
v_gene: TRBV7-9
d_gene: TRBD2
j_gene: TRBJ2-2
abundance: -

CDR3aa: CAISELNRGHEQFF
CDR3nt: TGTGCCATCAGTGAGCTAAACAGGGGGCATGAGCAGTTCTTC
v_gene: TRBV10-3
d_gene: TRBD1
j_gene: TRBJ2-1
abundance: -

CDR3aa: CASSTGDTRRTEAFF
CDR3nt: TGTGCCAGTAGTACCGGGGACACCCGCCGGACTGAAGCTTTCTTT
v_gene: TRBV19
d_gene: -
j_gene: TRBJ1-1
abundance: -

CDR3aa: CASSQASGSYEQYF
CDR3nt: TGTGCCAGCTCGCAGGCTAGCGGGAGTTACGAGCAGTACTTC
v_gene: TRBV7-2
d_gene: TRBD2
j_gene: TRBJ2-7
abundance: -

CDR3aa: CASSLVAGLTHTQYF
CDR3nt: TGTGCCAGCAGCTTAGTTGCAGGGCTCACCCATACGCAGTATTTT
v_gene: TRBV7-2
d_gene: -
j_gene: TRBJ2-3
abundance: -

CDR3aa: CASGSRWAGTGQGMDTQYF
CDR3nt: TGTGCTAGTGGTTCGCGCTGGGCTGGAACGGGACAGGGAATGGATACGCAGTATTTT
v_gene: TRBV12-5
d_gene: TRBD1
j_gene: TRBJ2-3
abundance: -

CDR3aa: CASSITASRGYEQYF
CDR3nt: TGTGCCAGTAGTATTACGGCTAGTCGGGGTTACGAGCAGTACTTC
v_gene: TRBV19
d_gene: -
j_gene: TRBJ2-7
abundance: -

CDR3aa: CASSPVWGDNEKLFF
CDR3nt: TGTGCCAGCTCACCAGTCTGGGGGGACAATGAAAAACTGTTTTTT
v_gene: TRBV18
d_gene: -
j_gene: TRBJ1-4
abundance: -

CDR3aa: CASGLPLVTEAFF
CDR3nt: TGTGCTAGTGGTTTACCGTTAGTTACTGAAGCTTTCTTT
v_gene: TRBV12-5
d_gene: -
j_gene: TRBJ1-1
abundance: once

CDR3aa: CASSLTGGLSPGNTIYF
CDR3nt: TGTGCCAGCAGTTTAACAGGGGGCCTCTCACCTGGAAACACCATATATTTT
v_gene: TRBV27
d_gene: TRBD1
j_gene: TRBJ1-3
abundance: -

CDR3aa: CASSRTAYNSPLHF
CDR3nt: TGTGCCAGCAGTCGGACAGCTTATAATTCACCCCTCCACTTT
v_gene: TRBV25-1
d_gene: -
j_gene: TRBJ1-6
abundance: -

CDR3aa: CASRPGWGTEAFF
CDR3nt: TGCGCCAGCAGGCCGGGGTGGGGCACTGAAGCTTTCTTT
v_gene: TRBV5-1
d_gene: -
j_gene: TRBJ1-1
abundance: -

CDR3aa: CASSQPGRDEKLFF
CDR3nt: TGCGCCAGCAGCCAACCGGGGAGAGACGAAAAACTGTTTTTT
v_gene: TRBV4-3
d_gene: -
j_gene: TRBJ1-4
abundance: once

CDR3aa: CASSTPSGRGEKLFF
CDR3nt: TGTGCCAGCAGCACCCCCTCGGGTAGGGGTGAAAAACTGTTTTTT
v_gene: TRBV7-8
d_gene: -
j_gene: TRBJ1-4
abundance: -

CDR3aa: CATSRVGSAYEQYF
CDR3nt: TGTGCCACCAGCAGAGTCGGCAGCGCCTACGAGCAGTACTTC
v_gene: TRBV15
d_gene: -
j_gene: TRBJ2-7
abundance: -

CDR3aa: CATRGQGDTEAFF
CDR3nt: TGTGCCACCCGAGGACAGGGGGACACTGAAGCTTTCTTT
v_gene: TRBV6-6
d_gene: TRBD1
j_gene: TRBJ1-1
abundance: few

CDR3aa: CASSQTAGANTEAFF
CDR3nt: TGCGCCAGCAGCCAAACCGCAGGGGCGAACACTGAAGCTTTCTTT
v_gene: TRBV5-1
d_gene: -
j_gene: TRBJ1-1
abundance: -

CDR3aa: CASSLTVSYNSPLHF
CDR3nt: TGTGCCAGCAGCTTGACGGTATCCTATAATTCACCCCTCCACTTT
v_gene: TRBV5-6
d_gene: -
j_gene: TRBJ1-6
abundance: -